Detailed here is one T cell receptor beta chain. These data come from a study of lymphopenia after photon versus proton radiotherapy. This CDR3 comprises 16 residues. Trimming cost V 0 bases and J 3 bases, with 11 bases left between them. The germline CDR1 and CDR2 sequences are ENHRY and SYGVKD. Sequenced by immunoSEQ multiplex PCR; TCRdb stores in-frame clones only, minus some. The table shows 30,000 to 45,000 clones, with about 93% occurring only once. The sequences come from peripheral blood, collected from a patient treated with photon-based radiotherapy. This sequence was found in a man between 60 and 75 years old with cholangiocarcinoma. The rearrangement links TRBV10-3 to TRBJ2-2; tentative D call: TRBD2 (5 bases). CDR3 sequence (DNA): TGTGCCATCAGTGAGTCGAAGCGGTCCGACACCGGGGAGCTGTTTTTT. Translated, it gives CAISESKRSDTGELFF.